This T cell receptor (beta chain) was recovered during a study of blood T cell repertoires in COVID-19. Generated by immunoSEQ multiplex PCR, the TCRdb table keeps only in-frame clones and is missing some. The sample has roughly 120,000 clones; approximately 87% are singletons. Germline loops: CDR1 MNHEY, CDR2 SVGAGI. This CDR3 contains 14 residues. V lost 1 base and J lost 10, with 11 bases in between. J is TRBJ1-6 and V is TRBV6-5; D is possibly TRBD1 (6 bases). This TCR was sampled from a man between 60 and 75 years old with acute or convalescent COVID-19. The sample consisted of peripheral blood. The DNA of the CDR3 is TGTGCCAGCAGTTACTACAGGGTAGGGTCACCCCTCCACTTT. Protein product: CASSYYRVGSPLHF.